The 11 T cell receptor beta chains presented below share a single source sample, sequenced in a study of T cell changes during pregnancy in multiple sclerosis. Generated by immunoSEQ multiplex PCR, the TCRdb table keeps only in-frame clones and is missing some. This table has roughly 86,000 clones, 80% to 95% appearing once. The specimen comprised peripheral blood, sampled in the first trimester of pregnancy. These receptors came from a female donor with multiple sclerosis, enrolled in a pregnancy study.

The chain joins TRBV5-1 to TRBJ2-7; 7 bases map to TRBD2. This CDR3 contains 18 residues. The trim removed 7 bases at V and 4 bases at J, leaving 23 bases unmatched. Germline V gene data show CDR1 as SGHRS and CDR2 as YFSETQ. The CDR3 DNA is TGCGCCAGCCAGCCTTCTGTTGCCTTGCTCGGGAGGTCGTACGAGCAGTACTTC. Its translation: CASQPSVALLGRSYEQYF.

V usage is TRBV27 and J usage is TRBJ2-7; TRBD2 might be the D (6 bases). The V end was cut by 5 bases, the J end by 4 bases, with 21 bases between. The CDR3 is 16 residues long. Germline V gene lookup returns CDR1 MNHEY and CDR2 SMNVEV (reference sequence). The CDR3 loop is CASSAPGGLSPYEQYF. The CDR3 DNA follows: TGTGCCAGCAGTGCGCCCGGGGGATTATCTCCATACGAGCAGTACTTC.

The rearrangement uses TRBV27 and TRBJ2-7; possibly TRBD1 for D (5 bases). This CDR3 is built from 13 residues. V dropped 4 bases and J dropped 2 bases, with 9 bases sitting between them. Germline V lookup: CDR1 MNHEY, CDR2 SMNVEV (reference sequence). CDR3 DNA: TGTGCCAGCAGTTCCGCAGGGACCTACGAGCAGTACTTC. This translates into CASSSAGTYEQYF.

V usage is TRBV2 and J usage is TRBJ2-1; 10 bases are shared with TRBD1. This CDR3 spans 13 amino acids. V shed 8 bases and J 6 bases; nucleotides not matched to a gene: 4. Germline V gene data show CDR1 as SNHLY and CDR2 as FYNNEI. The CDR3 sequence: CASRTGGFNEQFF. The DNA for the CDR3 is TGTGCCAGCCGGACAGGGGGGTTCAATGAGCAGTTCTTC.

V and J are TRBV5-1 and TRBJ2-7; possible D gene TRBD2, 6 bases. CDR1 and CDR2 (germline): SGHRS, YFSETQ. The CDR3 consists of 16 residues. The ends were cut back, 1 base at V and 6 bases at J, with 20 bases in the middle. The CDR3 here is CASSLSRDRLGGEQYF. The CDR3 DNA sequence: TGCGCCAGCAGCTTGTCGCGGGACCGACTTGGGGGCGAGCAGTACTTC.

This chain links TRBV5-1 with TRBJ2-7; 7 bases align to TRBD1. V shed 4 bases and J 1 base; nucleotides not matched to a gene: 5. The germline V gene has CDR1 SGHRS and CDR2 YFSETQ. The CDR3 contains 14 residues. CDR3 loop: CASSQADRSYEQYF. DNA for the CDR3: TGCGCCAGCAGCCAAGCGGACAGGTCCTACGAGCAGTACTTC.

The chain links TRBV23-1 to TRBJ2-5; TRBD1 is a possible D gene (6 bases). TRBV23-1 is designated an ORF whose function remains uncertain. V dropped 0 bases and J dropped 0 bases, with 14 bases sitting between them. This CDR3 contains 17 residues. The CDR3 is CASSQSVPHRDQETQYF. The CDR3 region has the DNA TGCGCCAGCAGTCAATCGGTTCCCCACAGGGACCAAGAGACCCAGTACTTC.

This chain joins TRBV6-5 and TRBJ2-3, with D perhaps matching TRBD2 (6 bases). V lost 9 bases to trimming and J lost 11 bases, with 15 bases between them. The CDR3 is 11 residues long. Germline-derived CDR1 and CDR2 are MNHEY and SVGAGI. The CDR3 DNA follows: TGTGCCAGTGGGAAGGAGGGTCGGCAGTATTTT. This translates into CASGKEGRQYF.

The chain combines TRBV9 with TRBJ2-2, with 7 bases aligning to TRBD2. J lost 2 bases, V lost 0 bases, and 7 bases had no gene match. Germline-derived CDR1 and CDR2 are SGDLS and YYNGEE. The CDR3 runs to 17 residues. The CDR3 DNA reads as TGTGCCAGCAGCGTAGGTCCTAGCGGTTACAACACCGGGGAGCTGTTTTTT. It yields the protein CASSVGPSGYNTGELFF.

V gene TRBV9 combines with J gene TRBJ2-3, with D possibly matching TRBD2 (5 bases). V was clipped by 0 bases and J by 0 bases, with 14 bases between them. CDR1 SGDLS and CDR2 YYNGEE come from the germline V gene. The CDR3 contains 17 residues. CDR3 bases: TGTGCCAGCAGCGTAGAGCCGGCCGGCGGGAGCACAGATACGCAGTATTTT. Its translation: CASSVEPAGGSTDTQYF.

The chain combines TRBV27 with TRBJ2-7, with 7 bases identical to TRBD1. V lost 7 bases and J lost 3; bases outside the gene matches: 3. From germline, CDR1 is MNHEY and CDR2 SMNVEV (reference sequence). CDR3 length: 12 amino acids. Here the CDR3 reads CASKGASYEQYF. In DNA, the CDR3 is TGTGCCAGCAAGGGGGCAAGCTACGAGCAGTACTTC.